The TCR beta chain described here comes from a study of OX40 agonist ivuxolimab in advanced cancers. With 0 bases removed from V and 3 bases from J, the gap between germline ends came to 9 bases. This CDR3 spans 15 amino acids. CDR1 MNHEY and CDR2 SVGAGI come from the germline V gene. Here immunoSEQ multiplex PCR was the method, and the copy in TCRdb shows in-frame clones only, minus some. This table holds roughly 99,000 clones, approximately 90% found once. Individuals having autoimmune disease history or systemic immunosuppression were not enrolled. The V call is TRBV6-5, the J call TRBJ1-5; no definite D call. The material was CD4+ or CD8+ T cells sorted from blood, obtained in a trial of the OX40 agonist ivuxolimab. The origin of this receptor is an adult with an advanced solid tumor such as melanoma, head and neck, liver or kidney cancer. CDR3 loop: CASSYSSGPNQPQHF. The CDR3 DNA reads TGTGCCAGCAGTTACTCTTCCGGACCCAATCAGCCCCAGCATTTT.